Listed below are T cell receptor beta chains from one sample, sequenced in a study of blood T cells in healthy people across ages. MiXCR, applied by TCRdb to the 5' RACE reads, yields one record per CDR3 protein. The repertoire has about 650,000 distinct CDR3 sequences, 32% of them found once; the top ten carry over 15%. Sequences were obtained from blood. These receptors originate from a woman older than 75 in good health. The CDR3 runs from the conserved cysteine through the conserved F or W. A D gene is named only where the DNA matches it firmly. Some rows have no size entry. The others give once, few or many, or a class for an expanded clone.

>NA|few|TRBV6-1|14|TRBJ2-7
TGTGCCAGCAGTGAGCGCGAGGGCGGCTACGAGCAGTACTTC
CASSEREGGYEQYF
>TRBD2|many|TRBV18|13|TRBJ2-7
TGTGCCAGCTCACAGGAGACGGGGGGCGAGCAGTACTTC
CASSQETGGEQYF
>NA|NA|TRBV7-7|13|TRBJ2-2
TGTGCTAGCAGCTTAACTATAGGGCGGGAGCTGTTTTTT
CASSLTIGRELFF
>NA|NA|TRBV19|13|TRBJ2-7
TGTGCCAGTAGGATCGGGCCAACCTACGAGCAGTACTTC
CASRIGPTYEQYF
>NA|NA|TRBV7-3|14|TRBJ2-3
TGTGCCAGCAGCTTAAACGGGGGTCGAGATACGCAGTATTTT
CASSLNGGRDTQYF
>NA|many|TRBV3-1|13|TRBJ2-1
TGTGCCAGCAGCCTACGTGGGGCCAATGAGCAGTTCTTC
CASSLRGANEQFF
>NA|few|TRBV9|14|TRBJ1-1
TGTGCCAGCAGTAGCTGGAGGGGGGGAACTGAAGCTTTCTTT
CASSSWRGGTEAFF
>TRBD1|few|TRBV5-5|15|TRBJ2-2
TGTGCCAGCAGCTCAAGGACAGGGGCGGCCGGGGAGCTGTTTTTT
CASSSRTGAAGELFF
>NA|NA|TRBV3-1|14|TRBJ1-6
TGTGCCAGCAGCCCAGAAATGGGGAATTCACCCCTCCACTTT
CASSPEMGNSPLHF
>NA|NA|TRBV24-1|13|TRBJ2-1
TGTGCCACCAGTGCCCCCCGTAACAATGAGCAGTTCTTC
CATSAPRNNEQFF
>NA|NA|TRBV5-5|13|TRBJ1-6
TGTGCCAGCAGCTTGGTTAAGGGTTCACCCCTCCACTTT
CASSLVKGSPLHF
>TRBD1|many|TRBV9|15|TRBJ2-3
TGTGCCAGCAGCGAACAGGGGGCGCGGACAGATACGCAGTATTTT
CASSEQGARTDTQYF
>NA|many|TRBV3-1|15|TRBJ2-5
TGTGCCAGCAGCCAAGAGATGACGGGGCGGGAGACCCAGTACTTC
CASSQEMTGRETQYF
>NA|NA|TRBV7-2|15|TRBJ2-3
TGTGCCAGCAGCCCTACTAGAATTCGGACAGATACGCAGTATTTT
CASSPTRIRTDTQYF
>TRBD2|many|TRBV27|15|TRBJ2-5
TGTGCCAGCACCCAAGGGCGGGGGGGCGAGGAGACCCAGTACTTC
CASTQGRGGEETQYF
>NA|NA|TRBV30|11|TRBJ2-7
TGTGCCTGGAGCCCCGGTTCGGCCCAGTACTTC
CAWSPGSAQYF
>NA|many|TRBV18|15|TRBJ1-2
TGTGCCAGCTCACCCGGGGGTTTCGGAAACTATGGCTACACCTTC
CASSPGGFGNYGYTF
>TRBD1|many|TRBV4-2|13|TRBJ2-7
TGTGCCAGCAGTGACAGGGGTATCGGCGAGCAGTACTTC
CASSDRGIGEQYF
>NA|many|TRBV4-1|16|TRBJ1-6
TGCGCCAGCAGCCACCACGTCTCAAGAATGAATTCACCCCTCCACTTT
CASSHHVSRMNSPLHF
>NA|many|TRBV6-5|13|TRBJ1-2
TGTGCCAGCAGTTACTCCCAGGGAGCGGGCTACACCTTC
CASSYSQGAGYTF
>NA|NA|TRBV20-1|13|TRBJ2-3
TGCAGTGCCAGAAGCCCTGCCGCTTATACGCAGTATTTT
CSARSPAAYTQYF
>NA|few|TRBV3-1|14|TRBJ1-5
TGTGCCAGCAGCCAAGCGGCCCGGGATCAGCCCCAGCATTTT
CASSQAARDQPQHF
>NA|many|TRBV18|14|TRBJ2-5
TGTGCCAGCTCACCACCCGGGACCCCGGGGACCCAGTACTTC
CASSPPGTPGTQYF
>TRBD2|many|TRBV5-1|16|TRBJ2-1
TGCGCCAGCAGCTTGGTGATTAGCGGGAACTACAATGAGCAGTTCTTC
CASSLVISGNYNEQFF
>NA|few|TRBV6-6|16|TRBJ1-5
TGTGCCAGCAGTTACTCTACGAGGGTTGGGAATCAGCCCCAGCATTTT
CASSYSTRVGNQPQHF
>TRBD2|many|TRBV12-3/TRBV12-4|15|TRBJ2-2
TGTGCCAGCAGTTTAACTAGCGGGGGCACCGGGGAGCTGTTTTTT
CASSLTSGGTGELFF
>NA|NA|TRBV11-1|14|TRBJ1-1
TGTGCCAGCAGCCCAGGCTCGATCAACACTGGAGCTTTCTTT
CASSPGSINTGAFF
>TRBD1|many|TRBV20-1|14|TRBJ2-7
TGCAGTGCTTCCCGGACAGGTGATTCGTACGAGCAGTACTTC
CSASRTGDSYEQYF
>NA|many|TRBV2|14|TRBJ2-3
TGTGCCAGCAGTGGGGGGGCGCGAGCAGATACGCAGTATTTT
CASSGGARADTQYF
>TRBD1|many|TRBV15|16|TRBJ1-2
TGTGCCACCAGCCTTGGGGGGGACAGGGTGAACTATGGCTACACCTTC
CATSLGGDRVNYGYTF
>TRBD2|NA|TRBV4-2|16|TRBJ2-1
TGTGCCAGCAGCCACGCCCTAGCGGGGGTTGGGAATGAGCAGTTCTTC
CASSHALAGVGNEQFF
>NA|many|TRBV5-1|15|TRBJ2-2
TGCGCCAGCAGCTTGGTTGGAGGGGTAACCGGGGAGCTGTTTTTT
CASSLVGGVTGELFF
>NA|once|TRBV6-2/TRBV6-3|17|TRBJ2-4
TGTGCCAGCAGTTACGACCCAAAAAAACTAGCCAAAAACATTCAGTACTTC
CASSYDPKKLAKNIQYF
>NA|many|TRBV28|13|TRBJ2-7
TGTGCCAGCAGTTCTGGAACCCCCTACGAGCAGTACTTC
CASSSGTPYEQYF
>NA|few|TRBV7-9|14|TRBJ2-1
TGTGCCAGCAGCTTAGCTACAGGGCAAGAGACCCAGTTCTTC
CASSLATGQETQFF
>TRBD1|many|TRBV18|12|TRBJ1-2
TGTGCCAGCTCACCAGGACAGGAAGCTTACACCTTC
CASSPGQEAYTF
>NA|many|TRBV30|14|TRBJ2-6
TGTGCCTGGAGTTGGGCAGATGGGGCCAACGTCCTGACTTTC
CAWSWADGANVLTF
>NA|few|TRBV6-5|16|TRBJ1-1
TGTGCCAGCAGTTCCCCCCTGAAGTCCGGGGGGACTGAAGCTTTCTTT
CASSSPLKSGGTEAFF
>NA|many|TRBV18|14|TRBJ2-7
TGTGCCAGCTCACCACCGTCGGAGCCTCGCGAGCAGTACTTC
CASSPPSEPREQYF
>TRBD1|many|TRBV9|14|TRBJ2-7
TGTGCCAGCAGCGCCGGACAGGGGTTCCACGAGCAGTACTTC
CASSAGQGFHEQYF
>TRBD1|NA|TRBV20-1|15|TRBJ2-1
TGCAGTGCTGTTAGTATCCCAGGGGGATACAATGAGCAGTTCTTC
CSAVSIPGGYNEQFF
>NA|few|TRBV20-1|14|TRBJ2-7
TGCAGTGCTAGAGAGTTGGGCGGATTGAACGAGCAGTACTTC
CSARELGGLNEQYF
>NA|NA|TRBV6-1|19|TRBJ2-7
TGTGCCAGCAGTGAACAAGTCGGTTTCGGCGCCCCCTTCTCCTACGAGCAGTACTTC
CASSEQVGFGAPFSYEQYF
>NA|many|TRBV12-3/TRBV12-4|18|TRBJ2-6
TGTGCCAGCAGCCTCGGGCCGCGTGGACGTTCTGGGGCCAACGTCCTGACTTTC
CASSLGPRGRSGANVLTF
>NA|many|TRBV18|13|TRBJ2-5
TGTGCCAGCTCACCACAGGGCGAAAGTACCCAGTACTTC
CASSPQGESTQYF
>TRBD1|NA|TRBV4-1|17|TRBJ1-1
TGCGCCAGCAGCCAAGGTACAGGGGGCCCAACCAACACTGAAGCTTTCTTT
CASSQGTGGPTNTEAFF
>NA|many|TRBV20-1|17|TRBJ1-4
TGCAGTGCTAGAGATGTCCGGGGGCTCTTGACTAATGAAAAACTGTTTTTT
CSARDVRGLLTNEKLFF
>NA|many|TRBV20-1|12|TRBJ1-2
TGCAGTGCCCAGACCGACGATTATGGCTACACCTTC
CSAQTDDYGYTF
>NA|NA|TRBV25-1|16|TRBJ1-2
TGTGCCAGCAGTGAAAACACGATAACAGGGCCCGGGGGCTACACCTTC
CASSENTITGPGGYTF
>TRBD1|many|TRBV5-1|15|TRBJ2-1
TGCGCCACTTCGACAGGGTCGAGCTCCTACAATGAGCAGTTCTTC
CATSTGSSSYNEQFF
>TRBD2|few|TRBV28|15|TRBJ2-1
TGTGCCAGCACCAGACTAGCGGGAGGAGGGGATGAGCAGTTCTTC
CASTRLAGGGDEQFF
>TRBD2|many|TRBV28|17|TRBJ2-3
TGTGCCAGCAGTTTCCCTGGGACTAGCGGGCGCACAGATACGCAGTATTTT
CASSFPGTSGRTDTQYF
>NA|NA|TRBV9|15|TRBJ1-1
TGTGCCAGCAGCGTAGCGAACCGCATGGACACTGAAGCTTTCTTT
CASSVANRMDTEAFF